These 20 T cell receptor beta chains were all obtained from the same sample, sequenced in a study of shared clonotypes between healthy human individuals. The data were produced by immunoSEQ multiplex PCR, yet TCRdb's version contains in-frame clones alone and is incomplete. Among over a million clones listed, more than 95% were seen once. Sequencing input: naive CD4+ T cells sorted from blood. Indicated subset: CD45RA+ positively selected. These receptor sequences come from a man aged 25 to 45 in good health.

This clone was seen a single time. The chain links TRBV18 to TRBJ2-5; 11 bases agree with TRBD2. The CDR3 loop spans 15 amino acids. V was pared by 4 bases and J by 1 base, with 2 bases of the junction left unmatched. Germline values: CDR1 KGHSH, CDR2 LQKENI. The CDR3 loop reads CASSLGLAGQETQYF. The CDR3, as DNA: TGTGCCAGCTCACTTGGACTAGCGGGCCAAGAGACCCAGTACTTC.

The rearrangement uses TRBV7-9 and TRBJ2-7; 8 bases match TRBD1. This CDR3 contains 15 residues. With 5 bases clipped from V and 5 bases from J, the junction kept 11 bases outside the gene matches. Germline V CDR1 and CDR2: SEHNR, FQNEAQ (reference sequence). This chain's CDR3 is CASSRRAGGSHEQYF. The DNA of the CDR3 is TGTGCCAGCAGCCGGCGGGCAGGGGGCAGCCACGAGCAGTACTTC.

The V gene is TRBV18, the J gene TRBJ1-1, with TRBD1 as a possible D gene (5 bases). The germline V gene encodes CDR1 KGHSH and CDR2 LQKENI. The V end lost 2 bases, the J end lost 8 bases, and 15 bases lay between the germline ends. This CDR3 region has 14 residues. In nucleotides, the CDR3 is TGTGCCAGCTCACCAATGGGGGTTAACGGGGAAGCTTTCTTT. This sequence encodes CASSPMGVNGEAFF.

As to this clone: Other DNA sequences from this sample encode an identical CDR3 as well. The V call is TRBV18, the J call TRBJ2-3; TRBD1 agrees at 7 bases. The CDR3 is 13 amino acids. V dropped 3 bases and J dropped 4; count of bases not matched to a gene: 1. The germline V gene has CDR1 KGHSH and CDR2 LQKENI. Here the CDR3 DNA reads TGTGCCAGCTCACCCGGGACAGCAGATACGCAGTATTTT. This sequence encodes CASSPGTADTQYF. Supplemented by reference TRBV18 and TRBJ2-3, the full variable domain reads NAGVMQNPRHLVRRRGQEARLRCSPMKGHSHVYWYRQLPEEGLKFMVYLQKENIIDESGMPKERFSAEFPKEGPSILRIQQVVRGDSAAYFCASSPGTADTQYFGPGTRLTVL.

The CDR3 loop is CSADRGRGGELFF. The DNA of the CDR3 is TGCAGCGCCGACAGGGGGCGCGGCGGGGAGCTGTTTTTT. The rearrangement joins TRBV29-1 to TRBJ2-2; 10 nucleotides match TRBD1. Germline V CDR1 and CDR2: SQVTM, ANQGSEA. This CDR3 has 13 residues. Losses at the gene ends were 7 bases for V and 7 bases for J; bases not matched to a gene: 6.

The chain recombines TRBV28 with TRBJ2-2, with D uncertain. The CDR3 has 16 residues. In germline, CDR1 is MDHEN, CDR2 SYDVKM. The V end lost 7 bases, the J end lost 5 bases, and 20 bases lay between the germline ends. CDR3 amino acids: CASTSLGQERTGELFF. The CDR3 coding sequence is TGTGCCAGCACGAGCCTAGGGCAGGAGAGAACCGGGGAGCTGTTTTTT.

This chain joins TRBV5-6 and TRBJ2-5, with 8 bases identical to TRBD2. The CDR3 spans 14 residues. Germline-derived CDR1 and CDR2 are SGHDT and YYEEEE. Trimming cost V 0 bases and J 6 bases; bases outside gene matches: 4. CDR3 bases: TGTGCCAGCAGCTTGGGGACTAGCCTACAGACCCAGTACTTC. Amino acids: CASSLGTSLQTQYF.

The chain carries TRBV27 and TRBJ2-7; TRBD2 might be the D (6 bases). Germline CDR1 reads MNHEY; CDR2 reads SMNVEV (reference sequence). The length of the CDR3 is 13 residues. Trimming took off 3 bases at V and 5 bases at J, with 11 bases between the two ends. This CDR3 reads CASSFRGSNEQYF. DNA of the CDR3: TGTGCCAGCAGTTTTCGGGGGAGCAACGAGCAGTACTTC.

The chain is built from TRBV5-4 and TRBJ2-2; D is unresolved. The CDR3 runs 16 residues. Trimming removed 3 bases from V and 0 bases from J, with 12 bases in between. From germline, CDR1 is SGHNT and CDR2 YYREEE (reference sequence). As DNA, the CDR3 is TGTGCCAGCAGCTCCCGTGACCGTCCGAACACCGGGGAGCTGTTTTTT. Translating it yields CASSSRDRPNTGELFF.

The chain couples TRBV5-1 to TRBJ2-3, with TRBD2 identical over 8 bases. Germline V gene sequence: CDR1 SGHRS, CDR2 YFSETQ. There are 17 residues in the CDR3. The junction had 8 bases not matched to a gene; V was cut back by 0 bases and J by 2 bases. The CDR3 region has the DNA TGCGCCAGCAGCTTGGGGAGCGGGAGCCGCTCCACAGATACGCAGTATTTT. It translates to CASSLGSGSRSTDTQYF.

This chain links TRBV30 with TRBJ2-7; D is perhaps TRBD1 or TRBD2 (7 bases each). This CDR3 contains 13 residues. V gave up 6 bases and J gave up 1 base, with 13 bases separating them. The germline CDR1 and CDR2 sequences are GTSNPN and SVGIG (reference sequence). The CDR3 region has the DNA TGTGCCTGTCAGGGGGGGTTTTCCTACGAGCAGTACTTC. It is translated as CACQGGFSYEQYF.

The chain joins TRBV7-9 to TRBJ2-4, with 10 bases that match TRBD1. In germline, CDR1 is SEHNR, CDR2 FQNEAQ (reference sequence). V was pared by 5 bases and J by 10 bases, with 17 bases of the junction left unmatched. This CDR3 has 17 amino acids. CDR3 sequence reads: CASSRGSGGTGAKIQYF. CDR3 in DNA: TGTGCCAGCAGCAGAGGATCCGGAGGGACAGGGGCGAAAATTCAGTACTTC.

The chain combines TRBV7-3 with TRBJ2-1, with TRBD1 matching over 9 bases. The CDR3 totals 16 residues. Losses at the gene ends were 3 bases for V and 4 bases for J; bases not matched to a gene: 7. Germline V gene lookup returns CDR1 SGHTA and CDR2 FQGTGA. In DNA form, the CDR3 reads TGTGCCAGCAGCTTTAAAATTGGGACAGGGTACAATGAGCAGTTCTTC. As protein: CASSFKIGTGYNEQFF.

This chain joins TRBV27 and TRBJ2-2, with TRBD2 as a possible D gene (6 bases). Germline values: CDR1 MNHEY, CDR2 SMNVEV (reference sequence). V dropped 3 bases and J dropped 3 bases, with 23 bases sitting between them. The CDR3 extends over 19 amino acids. CDR3: CASSFGGVSPRLYTGELFF. The CDR3 coding sequence is TGTGCCAGCAGTTTTGGAGGGGTCAGCCCGAGACTTTACACCGGGGAGCTGTTTTTT.

The CDR3 sequence is CASSLNPGAIFNYEQYF. The CDR3 DNA sequence: TGTGCCAGCAGCTTAAACCCAGGGGCCATATTTAACTACGAGCAGTACTTC. This chain joins TRBV11-2 and TRBJ2-7, with D tentatively TRBD1 (6 bases). Germline CDR1 reads SGHAT; CDR2 reads FQNNGV. V gave up 2 bases and J gave up 3 bases, with 20 bases separating them. The CDR3 totals 17 residues.

The chain uses TRBV7-8 and TRBJ2-7, with D possibly TRBD2 on 5 matching bases. The CDR3 runs to 12 residues. The V gene lost 10 bases and the J gene lost 3 bases, with 13 bases spanning the gap. Per the germline V gene, CDR1 is SGHVS and CDR2 is FQNEAQ. CDR3 protein: CATNRGGYEQYF. CDR3 nucleotide sequence: TGTGCCACCAACCGGGGTGGCTACGAGCAGTACTTC.

The genes are TRBV11-2 and TRBJ2-7; possibly TRBD1 or TRBD2 for D (5 bases each). The germline gives CDR1 SGHAT, CDR2 FQNNGV. The CDR3 sequence is 19 residues long. The V end was cut by 4 bases, the J end by 2 bases, with 27 bases between. Here the CDR3 reads CASSWGRATGTVKTYEQYF. CDR3 nucleotide sequence: TGTGCCAGCAGCTGGGGAAGGGCTACCGGGACGGTGAAAACCTACGAGCAGTACTTC.

This clone was recorded only once. This chain joins TRBV7-2 and TRBJ2-2; perhaps TRBD2 as D (6 bases). Germline CDR1 is SGHTA and CDR2 is FQGNSA. V lost 2 bases and J lost 7, with 20 bases in between. The length of the CDR3 is 17 residues. The CDR3 loop reads CASSLYLVGTSDGELFF. CDR3 bases: TGTGCCAGCAGCTTATATCTTGTGGGGACTTCAGACGGGGAGCTGTTTTTT. Full variable domain (remainder filled in from reference TRBV7-2 and TRBJ2-2): GAGVSQSPSNKVTEKGKDVELRCDPISGHTALYWYRQSLGQGLEFLIYFQGNSAPDKSGLPSDRFSAERTGGSVSTLTIQRTQQEDSAVYLCASSLYLVGTSDGELFFGEGSRLTVL.

V usage is TRBV18 and J usage is TRBJ2-1; 8 bases map to TRBD2. V dropped 2 bases and J dropped 8; count of bases not matched to a gene: 8. There are 15 residues in the CDR3. Germline V lookup: CDR1 KGHSH, CDR2 LQKENI. This CDR3 is CASSPSLGLVDEQFF. The CDR3 DNA is TGTGCCAGCTCACCATCCCTGGGACTAGTCGATGAGCAGTTCTTC. Drawing the rest from reference TRBV18 and TRBJ2-1, the complete variable domain is NAGVMQNPRHLVRRRGQEARLRCSPMKGHSHVYWYRQLPEEGLKFMVYLQKENIIDESGMPKERFSAEFPKEGPSILRIQQVVRGDSAAYFCASSPSLGLVDEQFFGPGTRLTVL.

A remark on this clone: Other DNA sequences of this sample code for an identical CDR3. The V gene is TRBV5-1, the J gene TRBJ2-6, with a tentative D call TRBD1 (5 bases). Trimming removed 0 bases at V and 0 bases at J, with 7 bases between. Looked up from germline, CDR1 is SGHRS and CDR2 is YFSETQ. This CDR3 is 16 amino acids long. DNA of the CDR3: TGCGCCAGCAGCTTGGCAGGGAACTCTGGGGCCAACGTCCTGACTTTC. Protein sequence: CASSLAGNSGANVLTF.